This is a list of T cell receptor beta chains from one sample in a study of HIV-infected patients and healthy controls. TCRdb used MiXCR to reprocess the 5' RACE reads, holding one entry per CDR3 protein. The table records about 18,000 distinct CDR3 sequences, under 9% of them present only once. Sequencing was performed on blood, taken during antiretroviral therapy. Every receptor here comes from an adult with HIV infection. The CDR3 runs from the conserved cysteine through the conserved F or W. Fields, in order: clone size, D gene, J gene, V gene, CDR3 protein, CDR3 DNA. A D gene is named only where the DNA matches it firmly. Size is stated for part of the rows, as once, few or many counts, or as a class when the clone is expanded.

clone size: many; D gene: TRBD1; J gene: TRBJ1-2; V gene: TRBV20-1; CDR3 protein: CSARDQKQGFDGYTF; CDR3 DNA: TGCAGTGCTAGAGATCAAAAACAGGGGTTTGATGGCTACACCTTC
clone size: many; D gene: -; J gene: TRBJ2-7; V gene: TRBV20-1; CDR3 protein: CSASLDNSYEQYF; CDR3 DNA: TGCAGTGCTAGTTTGGACAACTCCTACGAGCAGTACTTC
clone size: many; D gene: -; J gene: TRBJ2-7; V gene: TRBV27; CDR3 protein: CASSWALAVPSYEQYF; CDR3 DNA: TGTGCCAGCAGTTGGGCCTTAGCGGTACCCTCCTACGAGCAGTACTTC
clone size: many; D gene: -; J gene: TRBJ2-1; V gene: TRBV4-1; CDR3 protein: CASSQDIQEAYNEQFF; CDR3 DNA: TGCGCCAGCAGCCAAGATATCCAGGAGGCCTACAATGAGCAGTTCTTC
clone size: many; D gene: -; J gene: TRBJ2-7; V gene: TRBV5-1; CDR3 protein: CASSWVGHDYEQYF; CDR3 DNA: TGCGCCAGCAGCTGGGTTGGGCATGACTACGAGCAGTACTTC
clone size: many; D gene: -; J gene: TRBJ2-1; V gene: TRBV12-3/TRBV12-4; CDR3 protein: CASSLVLSSYNEQFF; CDR3 DNA: TGTGCCAGCAGTTTAGTCCTAAGCTCCTACAATGAGCAGTTCTTC
clone size: few; D gene: TRBD2; J gene: TRBJ2-6; V gene: TRBV20-1; CDR3 protein: CSARRAGGPSGANVLTF; CDR3 DNA: TGCAGTGCTAGAAGGGCGGGAGGGCCTTCTGGGGCCAACGTCCTGACTTTC
clone size: many; D gene: -; J gene: TRBJ2-5; V gene: TRBV6-5; CDR3 protein: CASSYSGAQETQYF; CDR3 DNA: TGTGCCAGCAGTTACTCGGGGGCCCAAGAGACCCAGTACTTC
clone size: many; D gene: -; J gene: TRBJ1-1; V gene: TRBV7-3; CDR3 protein: CASKTEGQNTEAFF; CDR3 DNA: TGTGCCAGCAAGACAGAAGGCCAGAACACTGAAGCTTTCTTT
clone size: many; D gene: -; J gene: TRBJ2-1; V gene: TRBV2; CDR3 protein: CASSEWGTLNEQFF; CDR3 DNA: TGTGCCAGCAGTGAATGGGGGACCCTCAATGAGCAGTTCTTC
clone size: many; D gene: -; J gene: TRBJ1-1; V gene: TRBV19; CDR3 protein: CASSMEGVGATEAFF; CDR3 DNA: TGTGCCAGTAGTATGGAGGGGGTTGGGGCGACTGAAGCTTTCTTT
clone size: few; D gene: TRBD1; J gene: TRBJ2-3; V gene: TRBV18; CDR3 protein: CASSLGQGGDTQYF; CDR3 DNA: TGTGCCAGCTCCCTCGGACAGGGGGGAGATACGCAGTATTTT
clone size: -; D gene: TRBD1; J gene: TRBJ1-2; V gene: TRBV25-1; CDR3 protein: CASIGQGLAYGYTF; CDR3 DNA: TGTGCCAGCATCGGACAGGGGCTGGCCTATGGCTACACCTTC
clone size: -; D gene: -; J gene: TRBJ2-7; V gene: TRBV5-4; CDR3 protein: CASSLEAGTYEQYF; CDR3 DNA: TGTGCCAGCAGCTTGGAAGCAGGGACCTACGAGCAGTACTTC
clone size: many; D gene: -; J gene: TRBJ2-5; V gene: TRBV7-7; CDR3 protein: CASSLGRLYQETQYF; CDR3 DNA: TGTGCTAGCAGCTTGGGTCGACTCTACCAAGAGACCCAGTACTTC
clone size: many; D gene: TRBD1; J gene: TRBJ1-1; V gene: TRBV10-3; CDR3 protein: CAISDSTGGTEAFF; CDR3 DNA: TGTGCCATCAGTGATTCGACAGGGGGCACTGAAGCTTTCTTT
clone size: many; D gene: -; J gene: TRBJ1-1; V gene: TRBV14; CDR3 protein: CASSQSTPVGRAFF; CDR3 DNA: TGTGCCAGCAGCCAATCTACTCCGGTGGGTAGAGCTTTCTTT
clone size: few; D gene: -; J gene: TRBJ2-1; V gene: TRBV7-6; CDR3 protein: CASSLAGTYNEQFF; CDR3 DNA: TGTGCCAGCAGCTTAGCCGGAACCTACAATGAGCAGTTCTTC
clone size: many; D gene: -; J gene: TRBJ2-5; V gene: TRBV10-3; CDR3 protein: CAINTQLQETQYF; CDR3 DNA: TGTGCCATCAATACACAGCTCCAAGAGACCCAGTACTTC
clone size: medium-sized; D gene: -; J gene: TRBJ1-1; V gene: TRBV28; CDR3 protein: CASSRGLGLMNTEAFF; CDR3 DNA: TGTGCCAGCAGTAGGGGTTTGGGCCTGATGAACACTGAAGCTTTCTTT
clone size: many; D gene: TRBD2; J gene: TRBJ2-1; V gene: TRBV12-3/TRBV12-4; CDR3 protein: CASRSPLAGYKQFF; CDR3 DNA: TGTGCCAGCAGATCGCCACTAGCGGGATATAAGCAGTTCTTC
clone size: many; D gene: -; J gene: TRBJ1-2; V gene: TRBV5-1; CDR3 protein: CASSPGQGTYGYTF; CDR3 DNA: TGCGCCAGCAGCCCCGGACAAGGGACGTATGGCTACACCTTC
clone size: many; D gene: TRBD2; J gene: TRBJ2-3; V gene: TRBV6-5; CDR3 protein: CASSPPRGGGTDTQYF; CDR3 DNA: TGTGCCAGCAGTCCACCGCGGGGGGGAGGCACAGATACGCAGTATTTT
clone size: many; D gene: -; J gene: TRBJ1-1; V gene: TRBV28; CDR3 protein: CASRNLLLNTEAFF; CDR3 DNA: TGTGCCAGCCGTAACCTTTTGTTGAACACTGAAGCTTTCTTT
clone size: many; D gene: -; J gene: TRBJ2-4; V gene: TRBV5-6; CDR3 protein: CASSLRLAKNIQYF; CDR3 DNA: TGTGCCAGCAGCTTGAGGTTAGCCAAAAACATTCAGTACTTC
clone size: many; D gene: -; J gene: TRBJ1-4; V gene: TRBV20-1; CDR3 protein: CSALAGGDEKLFF; CDR3 DNA: TGCAGTGCTTTGGCGGGGGGCGATGAAAAACTGTTTTTT
clone size: many; D gene: -; J gene: TRBJ1-1; V gene: TRBV9; CDR3 protein: CASSLFDTNTEAFF; CDR3 DNA: TGTGCCAGCAGTTTATTCGACACGAACACTGAAGCTTTCTTT
clone size: many; D gene: TRBD1; J gene: TRBJ2-1; V gene: TRBV12-3/TRBV12-4; CDR3 protein: CASTDRGDYNEQFF; CDR3 DNA: TGTGCCAGCACCGACAGGGGCGATTACAATGAGCAGTTCTTC
clone size: many; D gene: -; J gene: TRBJ1-2; V gene: TRBV12-3/TRBV12-4; CDR3 protein: CASSLQGMSGYTF; CDR3 DNA: TGTGCCAGCAGTCTACAGGGAATGTCTGGCTACACCTTC
clone size: once; D gene: -; J gene: TRBJ2-1; V gene: TRBV20-1; CDR3 protein: CSARDGGNSYNEQFF; CDR3 DNA: TGCAGTGCTAGAGACGGCGGAAACTCCTACAATGAGCAGTTCTTC
clone size: many; D gene: TRBD1; J gene: TRBJ2-4; V gene: TRBV29-1; CDR3 protein: CSVKTGMGLAKNIQYF; CDR3 DNA: TGCAGCGTGAAGACAGGGATGGGCCTAGCCAAAAACATTCAGTACTTC
clone size: many; D gene: TRBD2; J gene: TRBJ2-3; V gene: TRBV27; CDR3 protein: CASSFDGTSGGGGTDTQYF; CDR3 DNA: TGTGCCAGCAGTTTTGACGGGACTAGCGGGGGGGGGGGCACAGATACGCAGTATTTT
clone size: many; D gene: -; J gene: TRBJ2-2; V gene: TRBV27; CDR3 protein: CASSTNTGELFF; CDR3 DNA: TGTGCCAGCAGTACGAACACCGGGGAGCTGTTTTTT
clone size: many; D gene: -; J gene: TRBJ1-2; V gene: TRBV6-1; CDR3 protein: CASSGTANYGYTF; CDR3 DNA: TGTGCCAGCAGTGGGACAGCTAACTATGGCTACACCTTC
clone size: many; D gene: -; J gene: TRBJ1-4; V gene: TRBV18; CDR3 protein: CASSPGRTTANEKLFF; CDR3 DNA: TGTGCCAGCTCACCGGGACGGACGACCGCTAATGAAAAACTGTTTTTT
clone size: many; D gene: TRBD1; J gene: TRBJ2-7; V gene: TRBV2; CDR3 protein: CASSSDRGPLGSYEQYF; CDR3 DNA: TGTGCCAGCAGTTCCGACAGGGGGCCACTAGGATCCTACGAGCAGTACTTC